This T cell receptor (beta chain) was sequenced during a study of T cell responses to AZD1222 COVID-19 vaccine. Sequencing was performed with immunoSEQ multiplex PCR; in TCRdb, only in-frame clones are kept and a portion is missing. The sample shows 75,000 to 95,000 clones, 75% to 90% of them seen only once. As regards this clone: What it recognizes is unknown.

Overall study findings and caveats: Two AZD1222 doses significantly raised spike-specific TCR breadth and depth over controls. Donors, mostly white British, included more females; clonal diversity was possibly underestimated. Among vaccine-associated CD4 TCRs, coverage spanned spike, with dominance at 160-218 and 743-854. Reportedly, nearly half of unique spike TCRs recognized epitopes outside B.1.351/B.1.1.7 mutations.

The CDR3 is 16 amino acids. CDR1 is SGHDN, CDR2 FVKESK, per germline. V lost 2 bases and J lost 0, with 14 bases in between. The chain joins TRBV14 to TRBJ2-7; maybe TRBD2 (6 bases). This sequence originates from an adult who received the AZD1222 COVID-19 vaccine. The sequencing used peripheral blood, collected 28 days after the second AZD1222 dose. The CDR3 DNA reads as TGTGCCAGCAGCCAATTTGGAGGGCCGTCCTCCTACGAGCAGTACTTC. Encoded protein: CASSQFGGPSSYEQYF.